This T cell receptor beta chain was recovered during a study of blood T cell repertoires in COVID-19. Per the authors' pipeline: The assay estimated nucleated cells by amplifying reference gene primers. TCRdb's copy holds only in-frame clones and misses some; the assay was immunoSEQ multiplex PCR. V and J calls plus clone size are reproduced from that table; the DNA served to infer D and trimming. This table has 300,000 to 400,000 clones, 75% to 90% appearing once. With V trimmed by 0 bases and J by 3 bases, 2 bases remained unmatched. This CDR3 is built from 15 residues. Germline CDR1 reads MNHEY; CDR2 reads SMNVEV (reference sequence).

The rearrangement links TRBV27 to TRBJ1-5, with 7 nucleotides matching TRBD1. This TCR derives from a man between 18 and 29 years old who had recovered from COVID-19. Source material: PBMCs or T cells enriched from blood (not recorded which). CDR3: CASSLSGQSNQPQHF. CDR3 in DNA: TGTGCCAGCAGTTTATCGGGACAGTCCAATCAGCCCCAGCATTTT.